This entry describes one T cell receptor (beta chain). CDR3 length equals 13 residues. The V and J ends lost 7 bases and 8 bases respectively, with 16 bases between them. The V gene's germline CDR1 is KGHDR and CDR2 SFDVKD. The data are from a study of T cell responses to AZD1222 COVID-19 vaccine. TCRdb's table, derived via immunoSEQ multiplex PCR, lists solely in-frame clones and lacks some. Counted here are approximately 18,000 clones, 60% to 85% occurring once; the ten biggest clones make up more than 13%. Specimen: peripheral blood, collected 28 days after the second AZD1222 dose. This TCR was sampled from an adult who received the AZD1222 COVID-19 vaccine. This chain joins TRBV24-1 and TRBJ1-2; D possibly corresponds to TRBD1 (5 bases). The CDR3 DNA reads as TGTGCCACCAGAAGCCCCAGGGAAGGAGGCTACACCTTC. It codes for CATRSPREGGYTF.